These T cell receptor beta chains were read from a single sample in a study of T cell repertoires in cytomegalovirus infection. The antigens of these receptors remain unknown. TCRdb used MiXCR to reprocess the reads, holding one entry per CDR3 protein. The repertoire holds 600,000 to 700,000 distinct CDR3 sequences, with approximately 33% as singletons. The specimen comprised cultured PBMCs, sampled from culture after CMV antigen stimulation. The receptors stem from a human donor in good health (CMV status not recorded). Some clones in this sample may be carry-over from other donors' samples. Both conserved end residues are part of each CDR3. The D gene is left open where the match is weak. Clone size is given for some rows only: seen once, a few or many times, or a class if the clone is expanded.

>TRBV7-2|TRBJ2-1|many|TRBD2
TGTGCCAGCAGCCGGAGCGGGGCCCGCGGAGAGCAGTTCTTC
CASSRSGARGEQFF
>TRBV7-2|TRBJ1-1|-|-
TGTGCCAGCAGCTCATCAGGGATGATCACTGAAGCTTTCTTT
CASSSSGMITEAFF
>TRBV2|TRBJ2-7|-|-
TGTGCCAGCAAGGAGGGGGGTCCCTCGTACGAGCAGTACTTC
CASKEGGPSYEQYF
>TRBV2|TRBJ1-1|once|-
TGTGCCAGCAGTGAAGGGACAGTCGGGGGTCCTGAAGCTTTCTTT
CASSEGTVGGPEAFF
>TRBV7-2|TRBJ1-5|many|-
TGTGCCAGCAGCCCCATAGGGAGGGTGGGCAATCAGCCCCAGCATTTT
CASSPIGRVGNQPQHF
>TRBV7-2|TRBJ2-3|many|TRBD2
TGTGCCAGCAGCTCCAAAACGACTAGCGGGAGCACAGATACGCAGTATTTT
CASSSKTTSGSTDTQYF
>TRBV7-2|TRBJ2-1|-|-
TGTGCCAGCAGCCCTCAGGGCAGCCTGAATGAGCAGTTCTTC
CASSPQGSLNEQFF
>TRBV7-2|TRBJ2-3|few|TRBD1
TGTGCCAGCAGTACGGACAGGTACACAGATACGCAGTATTTT
CASSTDRYTDTQYF
>TRBV7-2|TRBJ2-3|many|TRBD2
TGTGCCAGCAGCTTCCAAGCGGGGGGCACAGATACGCAGTATTTT
CASSFQAGGTDTQYF
>TRBV19|TRBJ1-4|-|-
TGTGCCAGTACCACCCTGAGGGGGGATACGAATGAAAAACTGTTTTTT
CASTTLRGDTNEKLFF
>TRBV27|TRBJ1-3|-|-
TGTGCCAGCAGACTCCTTCAAGGAAACACCATATATTTT
CASRLLQGNTIYF
>TRBV27|TRBJ1-5|-|-
TGTGCCAGCAGTGCCAGCCGGGGAGGGCAGCCCCAGCATTTT
CASSASRGGQPQHF
>TRBV5-4|TRBJ2-5|-|-
TGTGCCAGCAGCTTGTCTAGCGCAGAGACCCAGTACTTC
CASSLSSAETQYF
>TRBV12-5|TRBJ2-1|-|TRBD1
TGTGCTAGTGGTTCTCACCTTCCAGGGACAGGGGGCCCGCAGTTCTTC
CASGSHLPGTGGPQFF
>TRBV5-1|TRBJ1-1|-|-
TGCGCCAGCAGCTTGGCAGGGGATATGAACACTGAAGCTTTCTTT
CASSLAGDMNTEAFF
>TRBV12-3/TRBV12-4|TRBJ1-6|few|TRBD1
TGTGCCAGCAGTTCTACAGGGGTGGGAAATTCACCCCTCCACTTT
CASSSTGVGNSPLHF
>TRBV7-3|TRBJ1-5|few|-
TGTGCCAGCGCCCCTGGGGGCCTAGGCCAGCCCCAGCATTTT
CASAPGGLGQPQHF
>TRBV6-1|TRBJ2-5|-|-
TGTGCCAGCAGCTCCGGTCCCCCGGCTAACCAAGAGACCCAGTACTTC
CASSSGPPANQETQYF
>TRBV7-2|TRBJ2-7|-|TRBD2
TGTGCCAGCAGCTTAGTTGGACTAGCGGGGGGGCCTATAGGGGAGCAGTACTTC
CASSLVGLAGGPIGEQYF
>TRBV7-2|TRBJ2-7|few|-
TGTGCCAGCAGCTTAACCCTAGGCCGCTCCTACGAGCAGTACTTC
CASSLTLGRSYEQYF
>TRBV15|TRBJ2-1|-|-
TGTGCCACCAGCAGAGAGGTGGGTACTAGAGGCCGTAGCTCCTACAATGAGCAGTTCTTC
CATSREVGTRGRSSYNEQFF
>TRBV4-3|TRBJ2-5|-|TRBD2
TGCGCCAGCAGCCCCTCGACTAGCGGGAGAGGCGAGACCCAGTACTTC
CASSPSTSGRGETQYF
>TRBV12-3/TRBV12-4|TRBJ2-7|-|-
TGTGCCAGCAGTTTTCGAATACACTACGAGCAGTACTTC
CASSFRIHYEQYF
>TRBV12-3/TRBV12-4|TRBJ2-3|few|TRBD1
TGTGCCAGCAGGCGGACAGGGGGCACAGATACGCAGTATTTT
CASRRTGGTDTQYF
>TRBV19|TRBJ1-2|-|-
TGTGCCAGTAGCCGCGGGTTCCGCTATGGCTACACCTTC
CASSRGFRYGYTF
>TRBV6-1|TRBJ2-1|few|-
TGTGCCAGCAGTGAACCGGGACTGATCAATGAGCAGTTCTTC
CASSEPGLINEQFF
>TRBV7-2|TRBJ2-1|many|-
TGTGCCAGCACTAAAACTAGGGCCTACAATGAGCAGTTCTTC
CASTKTRAYNEQFF
>TRBV2|TRBJ1-5|few|-
TGTGCCAGCTTGCCGGGAGGGTTATTTCAGCCCCAGCATTTT
CASLPGGLFQPQHF
>TRBV5-1|TRBJ2-1|-|TRBD2
TGCGCCAGCAGATTTGCATCCAGCGGGGGGGCTGATGAGCAGTTCTTC
CASRFASSGGADEQFF
>TRBV11-1|TRBJ2-4|-|-
TGTGCCAGCAGCCACCCCGGGGGGCGCGAAAACATTCAGTACTTC
CASSHPGGRENIQYF
>TRBV12-5|TRBJ2-5|-|-
TGTGCTAGTGCCCAGGACGCTTGGGGCGGGCGAGAGACCCAGTACTTC
CASAQDAWGGRETQYF
>TRBV7-2|TRBJ1-1|-|-
TGTGCCAGCAGCTTAGGAGCTTTCTTT
CASSLGAFF
>TRBV20-1|TRBJ2-1|-|TRBD2
TGCAGTGCTTCGACTAGCGGGAGACAAAGTGAGCAGTTCTTC
CSASTSGRQSEQFF
>TRBV19|TRBJ2-7|-|-
TGTGCCAGTAGTATACGGGGTGGCGAGCAGTACTTC
CASSIRGGEQYF
>TRBV11-2|TRBJ2-1|-|-
TGTGCCAGCAGTAGGAGTTTCGCCTACAATGAGCAGTTCTTC
CASSRSFAYNEQFF